These T cell receptor beta chains were read from a single sample in a study of blood T cell repertoires in COVID-19. The assay was immunoSEQ multiplex PCR, and TCRdb's table has in-frame clones only and misses some. Altogether hundreds of thousands of clones are present, 83% being singletons, with the ten largest covering 8% to 9.5%. Sequences were obtained from peripheral blood. These TCRs come from a woman aged 50 to 60 who had recovered from COVID-19. CDR3s include the opening cysteine and the closing phenylalanine or tryptophan. The D gene is left open where the match is weak. Size values are once, few and many counts, or a class for expanded clones, and some rows have none.

d_gene	abundance	v_gene	j_gene	CDR3nt	CDR3aa
-	-	TRBV18	TRBJ2-3	TGTGCCAGCTCACGATCTATCACAGATACGCAGTATTTT	CASSRSITDTQYF
TRBD1	-	TRBV4-1	TRBJ1-2	TGCGCCAGCAGCCAAGTGGGGACAGGGGGGAGCTATGGCTACACCTTC	CASSQVGTGGSYGYTF
TRBD1	-	TRBV4-3	TRBJ2-7	TGCGCCAGCAGCCGATCCGGGACAGGGGACGGATACGAGCAGTACTTC	CASSRSGTGDGYEQYF
TRBD1	-	TRBV6-6	TRBJ1-5	TGTGCCAGCAGGGGGGCAGGGGGATTTCAGCCCCAGCATTTT	CASRGAGGFQPQHF
-	once	TRBV4-2	TRBJ1-3	TGTGCCAGCAGCCAAGAGGAGGGAAACACCATATATTTT	CASSQEEGNTIYF
-	-	TRBV18	TRBJ2-7	TGTGCCAGCTCACCATCCCGCGAACCCGAGCAGTACTTC	CASSPSREPEQYF
TRBD2	-	TRBV6-2/TRBV6-3	TRBJ2-3	TGTGCCAGCAGTTACCAACCGACTAGCGGGGGCTCTAGCACAGATACGCAGTATTTT	CASSYQPTSGGSSTDTQYF
-	-	TRBV7-9	TRBJ2-7	TGTGCCAGCAGCCCCCCCAGGGGCCACGAGCAGTACTTC	CASSPPRGHEQYF
-	once	TRBV7-2	TRBJ2-1	TGTGCCAGCAGCTTACCCGGGGGACCCTACAATGAGCAGTTCTTC	CASSLPGGPYNEQFF
-	-	TRBV5-4	TRBJ1-1	TGTGCCAGCAGCTTGCGGGAGGGCGCTGAAGCTTTCTTT	CASSLREGAEAFF
TRBD1	-	TRBV12-3/TRBV12-4	TRBJ1-6	TGTGCCAGCAGTCCCAGGGGGTATTCACCCCTCCACTTT	CASSPRGYSPLHF
TRBD1	few	TRBV24-1	TRBJ1-2	TGTGCCACCACCACACTTATGTGGGACAGGGTCGGATCAGAACTAAACTATGGCTACACCTTC	CATTTLMWDRVGSELNYGYTF
TRBD2	-	TRBV19	TRBJ2-7	TGTGCCAGTAGTTCCAAGGGGACTAGCGGATACGAGCAGTACTTC	CASSSKGTSGYEQYF
-	-	TRBV19	TRBJ1-3	TGTGCCAGTAGTATGAGCCGGGGTTACTCTGGAAACACCATATATTTT	CASSMSRGYSGNTIYF
-	-	TRBV29-1	TRBJ2-2	TGCAGCGCCCGGACTGGGAGGAACACCGGGGAGCTGTTTTTT	CSARTGRNTGELFF
TRBD2	-	TRBV7-2	TRBJ2-7	TGTGCCAGCAGCTTATCGACTAGCGGGACAGCCTACGAGCAGTACTTC	CASSLSTSGTAYEQYF
TRBD2	-	TRBV7-3	TRBJ2-2	TGTGCCAGCAGCCCGAGGACTAGCGGGGGCGGGCTGTTTTTT	CASSPRTSGGGLFF
-	-	TRBV7-2	TRBJ1-1	TGTGCCAGCAGCCCCTCCCCGACGCGGGACACTGAAGCTTTCTTT	CASSPSPTRDTEAFF
-	-	TRBV28	TRBJ1-1	TGTGCCAGCAGTTTTCAAGGCCGAGGAGCTTTCTTT	CASSFQGRGAFF
-	-	TRBV27	TRBJ2-7	TGTGCCAGCAGTTTCAGCGGGCCCTACGAGCAGTACTTC	CASSFSGPYEQYF
TRBD1	-	TRBV5-6	TRBJ2-7	TGTGCCAGCAGCTTACCGGGACAGGGCTACGAGCAGTACTTC	CASSLPGQGYEQYF
-	-	TRBV9	TRBJ2-7	TGTGCCAGCTCCAAATCGAGGGTTACCTACGAGCAGTACTTC	CASSKSRVTYEQYF
-	once	TRBV18	TRBJ2-1	TGTGCCAGCTCACCACCGACTTCTACCCGGGGTGAGCAGTTCTTC	CASSPPTSTRGEQFF
-	-	TRBV28	TRBJ2-2	TGTGCCAGCAGCGCCCACAGGGTCCTGGGGGGGGAGCTGTTTTTT	CASSAHRVLGGELFF
TRBD1	few	TRBV28	TRBJ2-1	TGTGCCAGCAGGGGGACAGGAAATTACAATGAGCAGTTCTTC	CASRGTGNYNEQFF
TRBD1	-	TRBV5-1	TRBJ1-2	TGCGCCAGCAGCTTAGGGACAGGGAGGTATGGCTACACCTTC	CASSLGTGRYGYTF
-	-	TRBV28	TRBJ2-2	TGTGCCAGCAAATTACAGGGTTCCACCGGGGAGCTGTTTTTT	CASKLQGSTGELFF
TRBD1	-	TRBV5-6	TRBJ1-5	TGTGCCAGCAGCTCAAACAGGGGAGACAATCAGCCCCAGCATTTT	CASSSNRGDNQPQHF
TRBD2	-	TRBV18	TRBJ2-3	TGTGCCAGCTCACCCGGGACTAGCGGGAGTGGTACAGATACGCAGTATTTT	CASSPGTSGSGTDTQYF
-	-	TRBV7-7	TRBJ2-5	TGTGCCAGCAGCTTAGGGGGACTAGAGACCCAGTACTTC	CASSLGGLETQYF
TRBD1	many	TRBV5-1	TRBJ1-4	TGCGCCAGCAGCTTGGGTGGGACAGGGCGAAATGAAAAACTGTTTTTT	CASSLGGTGRNEKLFF
-	-	TRBV9	TRBJ2-3	TGTGCCAGCAGCCCCACCGGACAACACGACACGCAGTATTTT	CASSPTGQHDTQYF
-	-	TRBV14	TRBJ2-3	TGTGCCAGCAGCCTATGGAGGGGGCACGCAGATACGCAGTATTTT	CASSLWRGHADTQYF
TRBD1	-	TRBV10-3	TRBJ2-7	TGTGCCATCGAAGGGGACAGCTACGAGCAGTACTTC	CAIEGDSYEQYF
TRBD1	-	TRBV19	TRBJ2-5	TGTGCCAGTAGAGGGACAGGGCAAGAGACCCAGTACTTC	CASRGTGQETQYF
-	-	TRBV5-6	TRBJ2-5	TGTGCCAGCAGCATTAAAGAGACCCAGTACTTC	CASSIKETQYF
-	-	TRBV30	TRBJ1-1	TGTGCCTGGAGAGGTACAGGTAACACTGAAGCTTTCTTT	CAWRGTGNTEAFF
TRBD1	-	TRBV6-1	TRBJ1-2	TGTGCCAGCAGCGAAGATATGACAGGGATCTATGGCTACACCTTC	CASSEDMTGIYGYTF
TRBD2	-	TRBV29-1	TRBJ2-3	TGCAGCGTTGAGGATTGGACTAGCGGGGAGGCGTCAGATACGCAGTATTTT	CSVEDWTSGEASDTQYF
-	-	TRBV29-1	TRBJ2-1	TGCAGCGTGAACCGGGACACCAATGAGCAGTTCTTC	CSVNRDTNEQFF
-	few	TRBV7-3	TRBJ2-1	TGTGCCAGCAGCTTAACTAGGCAGAGATCAGGTTTTGATGAGCAGTTCTTC	CASSLTRQRSGFDEQFF
-	-	TRBV5-1	TRBJ1-6	TGCGCCAGCAGCCCCGGGCGGGGGGACCTATATAATTCACCCCTCCACTTT	CASSPGRGDLYNSPLHF
TRBD1	once	TRBV27	TRBJ2-6	TGTGCCAGCAGTCCCCGACGACAGGGCTCCGGGGCCAACGTCCTGACTTTC	CASSPRRQGSGANVLTF
TRBD1	-	TRBV7-2	TRBJ1-5	TGTGCCAGCAGCTTGGGACAGCCCTATAGCAATCAGCCCCAGCATTTT	CASSLGQPYSNQPQHF
TRBD1	-	TRBV30	TRBJ1-1	TGTGCCTGGAGTGTATCGGACAGGCGGAACACTGAAGCTTTCTTT	CAWSVSDRRNTEAFF
TRBD2	-	TRBV5-1	TRBJ2-7	TGCGCCAGCAGCTTGGCGGGGACTAGCGGGAGGTCCCCTCCCTTCGAGCAGTACTTC	CASSLAGTSGRSPPFEQYF
TRBD2	once	TRBV27	TRBJ2-2	TGTGCCAGCAGCGGGCTAGCGGGAGTCACCGGGGAGCTGTTTTTT	CASSGLAGVTGELFF
TRBD2	-	TRBV6-4	TRBJ2-1	TGTGCCAGCAGTGACTCTGCTAGCGGGGAGAACAATGAGCAGTTCTTC	CASSDSASGENNEQFF
TRBD1	-	TRBV28	TRBJ1-5	TGTGCCAGCAGTTTGTTTTTCACAGGGGGAAATCAGCCCCAGCATTTT	CASSLFFTGGNQPQHF
TRBD2	-	TRBV11-3	TRBJ2-3	TGTGCCAGCAGCAGTCAGCGGGGTGGGGATACGCAGTATTTT	CASSSQRGGDTQYF
TRBD1	-	TRBV5-1	TRBJ2-3	TGCGCCAGCAGTTTGAGACAGGGCCCCCCAGATACGCAGTATTTT	CASSLRQGPPDTQYF
-	-	TRBV19	TRBJ2-7	TGTGCCAGTAGTGTGGGGAGGCACGAGCAGTACTTC	CASSVGRHEQYF
-	once	TRBV5-1	TRBJ2-7	TGCGCCAGCAGCATAAGACCCAGACAACGGGGCGAGCAGTACTTC	CASSIRPRQRGEQYF
TRBD1	-	TRBV28	TRBJ2-5	TGTGCCAGCAGCCAGGGACAGGCCGAGACCCAGTACTTC	CASSQGQAETQYF
TRBD2	-	TRBV5-1	TRBJ2-3	TGCGCCAGCAGCAGGAGCCTAGCGGGGGCGGGAACAGATACGCAGTATTTT	CASSRSLAGAGTDTQYF
-	-	TRBV7-2	TRBJ2-3	TGTGCCAGCAGCTTAGTTGTAGGGGCGTCTAGCACAGATACGCAGTATTTT	CASSLVVGASSTDTQYF
-	-	TRBV5-1	TRBJ2-5	TGCGCCAGCAGCTCCCGGGACCCAGGAGGGAGCCAGTACTTC	CASSSRDPGGSQYF
TRBD1	once	TRBV5-6	TRBJ2-1	TGTGCCAGCAGCTTGGAAGTGACAGGGGGACTCATTGAGCAGTTCTTC	CASSLEVTGGLIEQFF
-	-	TRBV6-2/TRBV6-3	TRBJ2-1	TGTGCCAGCAGCTGGACTCCCGAATTCAATGAGCAGTTCTTC	CASSWTPEFNEQFF
TRBD1	-	TRBV7-2	TRBJ2-3	TGTGCCAGCAGCTTAGGACAGGGTAGCACAGATACGCAGTATTTT	CASSLGQGSTDTQYF